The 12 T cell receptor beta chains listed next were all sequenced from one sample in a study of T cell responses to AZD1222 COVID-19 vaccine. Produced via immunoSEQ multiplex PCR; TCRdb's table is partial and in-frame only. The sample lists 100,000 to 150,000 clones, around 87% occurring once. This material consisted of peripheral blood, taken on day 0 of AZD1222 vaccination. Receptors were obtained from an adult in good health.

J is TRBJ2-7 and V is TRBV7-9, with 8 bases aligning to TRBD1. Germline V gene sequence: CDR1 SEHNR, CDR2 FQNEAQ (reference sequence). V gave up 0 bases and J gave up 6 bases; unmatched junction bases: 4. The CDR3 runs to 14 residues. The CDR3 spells CASSLASGGAEQYF. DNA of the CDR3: TGTGCCAGCAGCTTAGCGTCAGGGGGCGCCGAGCAGTACTTC.

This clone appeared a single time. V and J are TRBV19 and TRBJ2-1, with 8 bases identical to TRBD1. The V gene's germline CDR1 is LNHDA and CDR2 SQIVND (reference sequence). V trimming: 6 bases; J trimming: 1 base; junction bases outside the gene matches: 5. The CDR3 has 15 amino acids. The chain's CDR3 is CASSRQGRSYNEQFF. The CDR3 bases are TGTGCCAGTAGCAGACAGGGGAGGTCCTACAATGAGCAGTTCTTC.

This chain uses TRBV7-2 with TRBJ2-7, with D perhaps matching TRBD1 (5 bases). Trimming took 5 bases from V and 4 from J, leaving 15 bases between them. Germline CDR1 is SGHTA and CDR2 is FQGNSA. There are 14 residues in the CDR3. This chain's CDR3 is CASSPGQGGYEQYF. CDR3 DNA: TGTGCCAGCAGCCCCGGGCAGGGTGGGTACGAGCAGTACTTC.

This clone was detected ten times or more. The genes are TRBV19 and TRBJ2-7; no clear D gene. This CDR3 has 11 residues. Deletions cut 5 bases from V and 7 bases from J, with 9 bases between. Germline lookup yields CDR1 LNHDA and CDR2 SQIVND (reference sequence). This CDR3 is CASSFKTEQYF. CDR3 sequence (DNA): TGTGCCAGTAGTTTTAAAACTGAGCAGTACTTC.

The CDR3 region has the DNA TGTGCCAGCAGAGCACCGGGACAGGGTGGTAGTAACACCATATATTTT. It translates to CASRAPGQGGSNTIYF. The chain combines TRBV6-6 with TRBJ1-3; 9 bases match TRBD1. V was pared by 6 bases and J by 7 bases, with 13 bases of the junction left unmatched. This CDR3 region has 16 residues. In germline, CDR1 is MNHNY, CDR2 SVGAGI (reference sequence).

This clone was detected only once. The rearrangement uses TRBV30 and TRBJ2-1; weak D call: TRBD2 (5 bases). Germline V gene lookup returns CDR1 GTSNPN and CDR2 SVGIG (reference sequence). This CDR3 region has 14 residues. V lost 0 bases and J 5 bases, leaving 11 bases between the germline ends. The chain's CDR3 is CAWSVSGPNNEQFF. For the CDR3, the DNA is TGTGCCTGGAGTGTAAGCGGCCCAAACAATGAGCAGTTCTTC.

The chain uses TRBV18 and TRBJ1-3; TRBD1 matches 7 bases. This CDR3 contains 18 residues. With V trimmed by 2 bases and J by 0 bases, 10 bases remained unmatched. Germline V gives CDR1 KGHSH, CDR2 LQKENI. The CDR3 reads CASSPFRGKPPSGNTIYF. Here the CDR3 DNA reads TGTGCCAGCTCACCATTCAGGGGGAAGCCACCCTCTGGAAACACCATATATTTT.

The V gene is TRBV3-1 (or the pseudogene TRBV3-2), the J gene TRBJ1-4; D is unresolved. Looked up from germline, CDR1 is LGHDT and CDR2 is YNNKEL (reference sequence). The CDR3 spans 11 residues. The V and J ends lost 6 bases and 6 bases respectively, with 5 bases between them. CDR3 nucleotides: TGTGCCAGCAGTCTGGATGAAAAACTGTTTTTT. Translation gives CASSLDEKLFF.

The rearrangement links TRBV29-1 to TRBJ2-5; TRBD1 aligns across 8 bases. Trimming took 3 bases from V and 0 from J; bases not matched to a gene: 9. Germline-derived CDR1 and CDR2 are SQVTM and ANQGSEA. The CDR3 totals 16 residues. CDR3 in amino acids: CSVDLGTGVYQETQYF. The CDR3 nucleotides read TGCAGCGTTGACCTCGGGACAGGAGTTTACCAAGAGACCCAGTACTTC.

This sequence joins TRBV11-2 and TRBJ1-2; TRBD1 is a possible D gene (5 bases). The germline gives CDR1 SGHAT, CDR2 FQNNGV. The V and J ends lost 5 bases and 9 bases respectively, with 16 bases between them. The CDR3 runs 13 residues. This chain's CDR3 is CASSHAGARSYTF. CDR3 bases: TGTGCCAGCAGCCACGCCGGGGCCCGGAGCTACACCTTC.

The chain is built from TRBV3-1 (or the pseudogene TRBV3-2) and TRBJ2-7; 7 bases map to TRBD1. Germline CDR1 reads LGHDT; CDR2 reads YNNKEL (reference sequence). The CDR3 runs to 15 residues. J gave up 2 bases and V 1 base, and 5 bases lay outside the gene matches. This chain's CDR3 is CASSQAGDSAYEQYF. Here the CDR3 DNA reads TGTGCCAGCAGCCAAGCAGGGGACAGCGCCTACGAGCAGTACTTC.

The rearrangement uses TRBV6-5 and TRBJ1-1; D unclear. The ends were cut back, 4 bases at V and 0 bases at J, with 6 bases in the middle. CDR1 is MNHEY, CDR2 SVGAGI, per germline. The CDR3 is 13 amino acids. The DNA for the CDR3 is TGTGCCAGCAGTTTAGTTTTGAACACTGAAGCTTTCTTT. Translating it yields CASSLVLNTEAFF.